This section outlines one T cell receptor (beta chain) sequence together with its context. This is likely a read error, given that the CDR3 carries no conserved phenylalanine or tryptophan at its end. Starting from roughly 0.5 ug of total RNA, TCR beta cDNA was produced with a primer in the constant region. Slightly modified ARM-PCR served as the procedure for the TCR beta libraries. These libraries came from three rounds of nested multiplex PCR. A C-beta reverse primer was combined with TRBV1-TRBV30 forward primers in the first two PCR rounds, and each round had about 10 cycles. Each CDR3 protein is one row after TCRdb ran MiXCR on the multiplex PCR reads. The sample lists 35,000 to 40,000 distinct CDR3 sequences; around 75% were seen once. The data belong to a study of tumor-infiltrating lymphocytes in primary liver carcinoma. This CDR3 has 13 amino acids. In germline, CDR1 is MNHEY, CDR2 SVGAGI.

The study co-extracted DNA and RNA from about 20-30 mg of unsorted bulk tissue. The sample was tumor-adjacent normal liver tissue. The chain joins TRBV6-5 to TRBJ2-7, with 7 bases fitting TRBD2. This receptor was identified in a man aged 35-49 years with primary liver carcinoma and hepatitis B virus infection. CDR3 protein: CVSIGLVGGEQYS. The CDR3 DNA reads TGTGTCAGCATCGGACTAGTTGGGGGCGAGCAGTACTCC.